This T cell receptor beta chain comes out of a study of blood T cell repertoires in COVID-19. Sequenced by immunoSEQ multiplex PCR; TCRdb stores in-frame clones only, minus some. The data contain approximately 80,000 clones, about nine tenths of them singletons. This CDR3 comprises 17 residues. Germline CDR1 and CDR2: LGHDT and YNNKEL (reference sequence). Between the trimmed V and J ends, which lost 2 bases and 5 bases, there was a span of 21 bases. Sequences were obtained from peripheral blood. The chain links TRBV3-1 (or the pseudogene TRBV3-2) to TRBJ1-1; D might be TRBD1 (6 bases). This TCR derives from a human donor in a cohort sampled during active COVID-19. Here the CDR3 DNA reads TGTGCCAGCAGCCAAAGGCTGGGGGCCACGCTAGGGACTGAAGCTTTCTTT. Translation: CASSQRLGATLGTEAFF.